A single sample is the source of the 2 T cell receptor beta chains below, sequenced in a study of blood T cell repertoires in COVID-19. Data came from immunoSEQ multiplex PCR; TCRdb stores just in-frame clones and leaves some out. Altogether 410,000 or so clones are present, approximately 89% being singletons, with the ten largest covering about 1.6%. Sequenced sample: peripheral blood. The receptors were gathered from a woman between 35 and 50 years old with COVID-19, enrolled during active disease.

The CDR3 spells CASSPRGSPTNEKLFF. The CDR3 nucleotides are TGTGCCAGCAGTCCCAGAGGGTCCCCAACTAATGAAAAACTGTTTTTT. V and J are TRBV28 and TRBJ1-4; D remains unclear. CDR1 is MDHEN, CDR2 SYDVKM, per germline. This CDR3 spans 16 amino acids. The V and J ends lost 5 bases and 0 bases respectively, with 13 bases between them.

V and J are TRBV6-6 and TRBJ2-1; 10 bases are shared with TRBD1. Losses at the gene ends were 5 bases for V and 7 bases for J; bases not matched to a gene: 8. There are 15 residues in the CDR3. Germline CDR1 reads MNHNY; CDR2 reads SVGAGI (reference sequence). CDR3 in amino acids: CASSQRTGGVNEQFF. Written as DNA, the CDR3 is TGTGCCAGCAGTCAGCGGACAGGGGGAGTGAATGAGCAGTTCTTC.